This TCR beta chain derives from a study of blood T cell repertoires in COVID-19. Overall study context: Collection of acute and convalescent COVID-19 samples took place in the United States, Italy and Spain. PBMCs, B-cell-depleted T cells, or T cells were the source of the cDNA or gDNA that made up the material.

Using immunoSEQ multiplex PCR, the repertoire was profiled, and TCRdb retains in-frame clones only, with some absent. The table lists tens of thousands of clones, 86% of them singletons. Material: peripheral blood. The TCR sequence derives from a woman older than 75 in a cohort sampled during active or convalescent COVID-19.

The DNA for the CDR3 is TGCGCCAGCAGAAAAGAGCAGGGGGCGAGCAATCAGCCCCAGCATTTT. Residues: CASRKEQGASNQPQHF. V and J are TRBV5-1 and TRBJ1-5; 8 bases match TRBD1. With V trimmed by 5 bases and J by 1 base, 8 bases remained unmatched. The CDR3 sequence is 16 residues long. CDR1 and CDR2 (germline): SGHRS, YFSETQ. The entire variable domain, with the rest obtained from reference TRBV5-1 and TRBJ1-5, is as follows: KAGVTQTPRYLIKTRGQQVTLSCSPISGHRSVSWYQQTPGQGLQFLFEYFSETQRNKGNFPGRFSGRQFSNSRSEMNVSTLELGDSALYLCASRKEQGASNQPQHFGDGTRLSIL.